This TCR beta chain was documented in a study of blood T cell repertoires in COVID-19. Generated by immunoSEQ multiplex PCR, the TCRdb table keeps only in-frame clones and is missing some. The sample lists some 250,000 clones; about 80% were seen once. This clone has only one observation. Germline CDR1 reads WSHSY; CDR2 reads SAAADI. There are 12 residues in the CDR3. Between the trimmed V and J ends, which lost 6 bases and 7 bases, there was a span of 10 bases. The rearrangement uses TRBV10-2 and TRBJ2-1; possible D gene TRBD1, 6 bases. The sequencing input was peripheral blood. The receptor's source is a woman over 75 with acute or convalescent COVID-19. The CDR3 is CASRTTGNEQFF. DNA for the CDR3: TGCGCCAGCAGAACTACAGGGAATGAGCAGTTCTTC.